Listed here are 28 T cell receptor beta chains from one sample, sequenced in a study of PD-1 blockade in mismatch repair-deficient tumors. Libraries were prepared by immunoSEQ multiplex PCR; TCRdb keeps only in-frame clonotypes and omits some of them. The sample lists around 100,000 clones, about three quarters seen once, with roughly 4.5% in the top ten. Sample: peripheral blood, taken roughly 60 weeks after starting pembrolizumab. The receptors were sampled from an adult with mismatch repair-deficient cancer.

The J gene is TRBJ1-1, the V gene TRBV6-5; D gene ambiguous. Germline CDR1 and CDR2: MNHEY and SVGAGI. Trimming removed 5 bases from V and 3 bases from J, with 7 bases in between. This CDR3 comprises 12 residues. CDR3 sequence: CASSRTDTEAFF. CDR3 in DNA: TGTGCCAGCAGTAGGACGGACACTGAAGCTTTCTTT.

This chain connects TRBV29-1 to TRBJ2-5; weak D call: TRBD2 (6 bases). The CDR3 totals 13 residues. V lost 7 bases and J 4 bases, leaving 16 bases between the germline ends. Germline V CDR1 and CDR2: SQVTM, ANQGSEA. The CDR3 here is CSATFPGVETQYF. CDR3 DNA: TGCAGCGCTACCTTCCCGGGGGTAGAGACCCAGTACTTC.

The rearrangement links TRBV7-3 to TRBJ2-1; D possibly corresponds to TRBD2 (6 bases). The CDR3 totals 13 residues. The V gene's germline CDR1 is SGHTA and CDR2 FQGTGA. V lost 6 bases and J lost 9, with 15 bases in between. CDR3 DNA: TGTGCCAGCAGTCTTGTAGGAGGGAGTGAGCAGTTCTTC. It yields the protein CASSLVGGSEQFF.

CDR3 sequence: CASRLGTANYGYTF. CDR3 DNA: TGTGCCAGCAGGTTAGGGACAGCTAACTATGGCTACACCTTC. This chain joins TRBV27 and TRBJ1-2, with 7 bases that match TRBD1. With V trimmed by 6 bases and J by 0 bases, 4 bases remained unmatched. CDR1 is MNHEY, CDR2 SMNVEV, per germline (reference sequence). This CDR3 comprises 14 residues.

At least ten counts were recorded for this clone. V usage is TRBV28 and J usage is TRBJ1-2, with D uncertain. The V end was cut by 4 bases, the J end by 0 bases, with 15 bases between. The CDR3 has 16 amino acids. Germline V gene data show CDR1 as MDHEN and CDR2 as SYDVKM. The CDR3 is CASSSPSAAANYGYTF. The CDR3 DNA reads TGTGCCAGCAGTTCGCCTTCGGCCGCAGCTAACTATGGCTACACCTTC.

The rearrangement joins TRBV11-2 to TRBJ1-2; 8 nucleotides align to TRBD1. V shed 0 bases, J shed 7 bases, and the junction held 4 bases outside the gene matches. The CDR3 sequence is 14 residues long. The V gene's germline CDR1 is SGHAT and CDR2 FQNNGV. Here the CDR3 reads CASSLDQGAGGYTF. The CDR3 nucleotides read TGTGCCAGCAGCTTAGACCAGGGGGCGGGTGGCTACACCTTC.

The chain joins TRBV9 to TRBJ1-2, with unresolved D. Trimming left V 0 bases short and J 0 bases short, with 6 bases between. In germline, CDR1 is SGDLS, CDR2 YYNGEE. The CDR3 spans 14 residues. This CDR3 is CASSVAATNYGYTF. In DNA, the CDR3 is TGTGCCAGCAGCGTAGCTGCCACTAACTATGGCTACACCTTC. The complete variable domain, with remaining parts taken from reference TRBV9 and TRBJ1-2, reads DSGVTQTPKHLITATGQRVTLRCSPRSGDLSVYWYQQSLDQGLQFLIQYYNGEERAKGNILERFSAQQFPDLHSELNLSSLELGDSALYFCASSVAATNYGYTFGSGTRLTVV.

The genes are TRBV28 and TRBJ1-2; maybe TRBD1 (6 bases). Looked up from germline, CDR1 is MDHEN and CDR2 is SYDVKM. V gave up 7 bases and J gave up 6 bases, with 18 bases separating them. The CDR3 loop spans 14 amino acids. The CDR3 DNA reads TGTGCCAGCATCGGACAGACCAAAGCCCATGGCTACACCTTC. Encoded protein: CASIGQTKAHGYTF.

The chain carries TRBV5-6 and TRBJ2-1, with D possibly TRBD2 on 6 matching bases. This CDR3 comprises 15 residues. Germline V gene data show CDR1 as SGHDT and CDR2 as YYEEEE. Trimming removed 6 bases from V and 7 bases from J, with 20 bases in between. The CDR3 coding sequence is TGTGCCAGCACCCCAACGGGAGCAGCAAATAATGAGCAGTTCTTC. Translation: CASTPTGAANNEQFF.

The J gene is TRBJ2-1, the V gene TRBV15; D perhaps matches TRBD2 (5 bases). With 5 bases removed from V and 4 bases from J, the gap between germline ends came to 9 bases. The CDR3 loop spans 13 amino acids. CDR1 LNHNV and CDR2 YYDKDF come from the germline V gene (reference sequence). The CDR3 reads CATSQDSYNEQFF. The CDR3, as DNA: TGTGCCACCAGCCAGGACTCATACAATGAGCAGTTCTTC.

V usage is TRBV5-1 and J usage is TRBJ2-1; D may be TRBD1 (6 bases). CDR3 length equals 15 residues. The germline V gene has CDR1 SGHRS and CDR2 YFSETQ. Between the trimmed V and J ends, which lost 3 bases and 4 bases, there was a span of 14 bases. CDR3 sequence: CASSSGGPSYNEQFF. In DNA, the CDR3 is TGCGCCAGCAGCTCTGGGGGCCCTTCATACAATGAGCAGTTCTTC.

This rearrangement joins TRBV10-3 to TRBJ1-1; unclear D gene. CDR3 size: 14 residues. The germline gives CDR1 ENHRY, CDR2 SYGVKD. V lost 7 bases and J lost 1, with 13 bases in between. The CDR3 is CAITISPGNTEAFF. The CDR3 nucleotides are TGTGCCATCACCATTTCCCCGGGGAACACTGAAGCTTTCTTT.

V is TRBV11-2 and J is TRBJ2-7; 9 positions agree with TRBD2. CDR1 is SGHAT and CDR2 is FQNNGV in the germline V gene. This CDR3 region has 16 residues. V trimming: 5 bases; J trimming: 2 bases; junction bases outside the gene matches: 10. CDR3 coding DNA: TGTGCCAGCAGCCCCCTTAGCGGGAGCAGGGCCTACGAGCAGTACTTC. Translating it yields CASSPLSGSRAYEQYF. Combining the CDR3 with reference TRBV11-2 and TRBJ2-7 gives the whole variable domain EAGVAQSPRYKIIEKRQSVAFWCNPISGHATLYWYQQILGQGPKLLIQFQNNGVVDDSQLPKDRFSAERLKGVDSTLKIQPAKLEDSAVYLCASSPLSGSRAYEQYFGPGTRLTVT.

The V gene is TRBV5-1, the J gene TRBJ2-7, with no clear D. The CDR3 extends over 13 amino acids. Germline CDR1 reads SGHRS; CDR2 reads YFSETQ. Trimming left V 7 bases short and J 2 bases short, with 13 bases between. CDR3 nucleotide sequence: TGCGCCAGCTATAATGTGGATCCCTACGAGCAGTACTTC. Translation gives CASYNVDPYEQYF.

This clone was seen a single time. The V and J genes are TRBV10-2 and TRBJ1-3, with TRBD1 identical over 8 bases. V was clipped by 0 bases and J by 4 bases; unmatched bases: 2. Germline loops: CDR1 WSHSY, CDR2 SAAADI. This CDR3 has 15 residues. CDR3 loop: CASSESRGLGNTIYF. CDR3 sequence (DNA): TGCGCCAGCAGTGAGTCCAGGGGGCTAGGAAACACCATATATTTT.

This clone was counted a single time. The CDR3 reads CASSESRGYYNEQFF. The CDR3 DNA reads TGCGCCAGCAGTGAGTCAAGGGGCTACTACAATGAGCAGTTCTTC. The rearrangement uses TRBV10-1 and TRBJ2-1; D possibly corresponds to TRBD1 (5 bases). Germline V gene sequence: CDR1 WNHNN, CDR2 SYGVQD (reference sequence). Trimming left V 0 bases short and J 3 bases short, with 9 bases between. This CDR3 comprises 15 residues.

The rearrangement links TRBV5-4 to TRBJ2-1, with unresolved D. Trimming left V 2 bases short and J 6 bases short, with 12 bases between. CDR3 length equals 14 residues. Germline CDR1 SGHNT, CDR2 YYREEE (reference sequence). This chain's CDR3 is CASSFNHKVNEQFF. The CDR3 DNA is TGTGCCAGCAGCTTTAACCACAAGGTCAATGAGCAGTTCTTC.

This chain links TRBV27 with TRBJ1-2; D gene uncertain. Germline V lookup: CDR1 MNHEY, CDR2 SMNVEV (reference sequence). V was trimmed by 2 bases and J by 1 base, leaving 8 bases between them. This CDR3 contains 14 residues. CDR3 amino acids: CASSLKGGNYGYTF. The CDR3 DNA reads as TGTGCCAGCAGTTTAAAGGGAGGTAACTATGGCTACACCTTC.

V and J are TRBV5-6 and TRBJ1-4; D remains unclear. Germline-derived CDR1 and CDR2 are SGHDT and YYEEEE. V was cut by 2 bases and J by 6 bases, with 8 bases left in between. The CDR3 length is 13 residues. Written as DNA, the CDR3 is TGTGCCAGCAGCTTAAGGGCGGATGAAAAACTGTTTTTT. Its translation: CASSLRADEKLFF.

This clone was seen once. The chain employs TRBV5-5 and TRBJ1-2; the match to TRBD1 covers 10 bases. This CDR3 is 14 amino acids long. CDR1 is SGHKS, CDR2 YYEKEE, per germline (reference sequence). Unmatched junction bases numbered 2, after V lost 4 bases and J lost 2 bases. CDR3 in amino acids: CASSRDRGNYGYTF. Written as DNA, the CDR3 is TGTGCCAGCAGCCGGGACAGGGGCAACTATGGCTACACCTTC.

The genes are TRBV7-2 and TRBJ2-5, with D perhaps matching TRBD2 (7 bases). V was clipped by 2 bases and J by 5 bases, with 18 bases between them. The CDR3 totals 16 residues. Germline V lookup: CDR1 SGHTA, CDR2 FQGNSA. The CDR3: CASSLLPAGAGETQYF. Here the CDR3 DNA reads TGTGCCAGCAGCTTACTTCCTGCGGGGGCCGGGGAGACCCAGTACTTC.

This clone was picked up a small number of times. The J gene is TRBJ1-1, the V gene TRBV19; D not certain. Trimming cost V 3 bases and J 1 base, with 9 bases left between them. This CDR3 spans 14 amino acids. The germline V gene has CDR1 LNHDA and CDR2 SQIVND (reference sequence). The CDR3 nucleotides are TGTGCCAGTAGTATCCCCGGCAAGAACACTGAAGCTTTCTTT. Protein product: CASSIPGKNTEAFF.

The V gene is TRBV14, the J gene TRBJ1-5, with D unclear. The CDR3 has 13 residues. Germline loops: CDR1 SGHDN, CDR2 FVKESK. Trimming stripped 2 bases from V and 9 bases from J, with 11 bases between. The CDR3 DNA is TGTGCCAGCAGCCAAAATACCCGAGGGCCCCAGCATTTT. This encodes CASSQNTRGPQHF.

The chain links TRBV5-1 to TRBJ1-3; the D is unclear. This CDR3 is built from 17 residues. Germline loops: CDR1 SGHRS, CDR2 YFSETQ. V was shortened by 2 bases and J by 0 bases, with 15 bases between the two germline ends. The CDR3 DNA reads TGCGCCAGCAGCTTTGATGGACGGGCCAACTCTGGAAACACCATATATTTT. It yields the protein CASSFDGRANSGNTIYF.

The J gene is TRBJ1-1, the V gene TRBV28, with 7 nucleotides matching TRBD1. V shed 7 bases and J 7 bases; nucleotides not matched to a gene: 15. The CDR3 runs to 15 residues. In germline, CDR1 is MDHEN, CDR2 SYDVKM. The CDR3 DNA reads TGTGCCAGCACCTCAACGGACAGGTCCTATGGTGAAGCTTTCTTT. It encodes CASTSTDRSYGEAFF. Using reference TRBV28 and TRBJ1-1 for the parts outside the CDR3, the full variable domain is DVKVTQSSRYLVKRTGEKVFLECVQDMDHENMFWYRQDPGLGLRLIYFSYDVKMKEKGDIPEGYSVSREKKERFSLILESASTNQTSMYLCASTSTDRSYGEAFFGQGTRLTVV.

The chain carries TRBV18 and TRBJ1-1, with TRBD1 matching over 9 bases. Germline CDR1 reads KGHSH; CDR2 reads LQKENI. The V and J ends lost 3 bases and 3 bases, in that order; junction bases with no gene match: 5. The length of the CDR3 is 15 residues. CDR3 bases: TGTGCCAGCTCACCGGACAGGGGACGGTACACTGAAGCTTTCTTT. Translated: CASSPDRGRYTEAFF.

The genes are TRBV4-3 and TRBJ2-3, with 9 bases that match TRBD2. Unmatched junction bases numbered 12, after V lost 3 bases and J lost 2 bases. The CDR3 has 18 residues. CDR1 is LGHNA and CDR2 is YSLEER in the germline V gene. CDR3 DNA sequence: TGCGCCAGCAGCCAGATGTCGGCGGGAGGGGTGAACACAGATACGCAGTATTTT. Translation gives CASSQMSAGGVNTDTQYF.

The chain couples TRBV6-1 to TRBJ2-3; 13 nucleotides align to TRBD2. The CDR3 loop spans 17 amino acids. Germline CDR1 MNHNS, CDR2 SASEGT. J gave up 5 bases and V 2 bases, and 7 bases lay outside the gene matches. The CDR3 loop reads CASSERTSGSLGDTQYF. As DNA, the CDR3 is TGTGCCAGCAGTGAAAGGACTAGCGGGAGTTTAGGAGATACGCAGTATTTT.